These 25 T cell receptor beta chains share one sample of origin, sequenced in a study of beta chain features in type 1 diabetes. Every isolated RNA sample was fully reverse transcribed, so sequencing captured expressed TCRB transcripts. Clones were read by immunoSEQ multiplex PCR, and TCRdb kept only the in-frame ones, dropping some. Of some 410,000 clones listed, over 11% are singletons. The sequenced material came from naive CD4+ T cells from blood. The receptor source for this set is a man aged 25 to 40 in good health.

In its sample, this clone was seen a few times. The chain uses TRBV7-2 and TRBJ1-2; weak D call: TRBD1 (5 bases). CDR3 length: 14 amino acids. Germline-derived CDR1 and CDR2 are SGHTA and FQGNSA. Trimming cost V 4 bases and J 6 bases, with 15 bases left between them. The CDR3 DNA follows: TGTGCCAGCAGCTCACCGGGACCGGTGAATGGCTACACCTTC. It codes for CASSSPGPVNGYTF.

In its sample, this clone was seen a few times. In DNA, the CDR3 is TGTGCCAGCAGCTCGTACCGCAAAAATTACTACAATGAGCAGTTCTTC. Translation: CASSSYRKNYYNEQFF. J is TRBJ2-1 and V is TRBV5-4; D is unclear. Trimming cost V 3 bases and J 3 bases, with 16 bases left between them. Germline V gene sequence: CDR1 SGHNT, CDR2 YYREEE (reference sequence). This CDR3 spans 16 amino acids.

The V call is TRBV7-2, the J call TRBJ1-6; D is perhaps TRBD1 (5 bases). CDR3 length: 15 residues. Trimming took off 3 bases at V and 6 bases at J, with 12 bases between the two ends. The V gene's germline CDR1 is SGHTA and CDR2 FQGNSA. CDR3 coding DNA: TGTGCCAGCAGCTTGAGGGGCGCGGGTAATTCACCCCTCCACTTT. It specifies CASSLRGAGNSPLHF.

The chain uses TRBV5-1 and TRBJ2-3; D unclear. Germline loops: CDR1 SGHRS, CDR2 YFSETQ. The CDR3 runs 12 residues. Trimming shortened V by 10 bases and J by 3 bases, and 12 bases separated the two germline ends. CDR3 DNA: TGCGCCGGAAAAGGAGAGACAGATACGCAGTATTTT. Translating gives CAGKGETDTQYF.

This clone was seen only a few times. The chain uses TRBV30 and TRBJ2-4, with no clear D. From germline, CDR1 is GTSNPN and CDR2 SVGIG (reference sequence). The V end was cut by 3 bases, the J end by 1 base, with 19 bases between. The CDR3 runs to 17 residues. DNA for the CDR3: TGTGCCTGGAGCGCAATAGACCGGCTGCCGGCCAAAAACATTCAGTACTTC. This gives the protein CAWSAIDRLPAKNIQYF.

This clone was seen a handful of times. The rearrangement links TRBV5-4 to TRBJ2-5, with a tentative D call TRBD1 (6 bases). V gave up 1 base and J gave up 4 bases, with 17 bases separating them. The CDR3 runs to 16 residues. The V gene's germline CDR1 is SGHNT and CDR2 YYREEE (reference sequence). In nucleotides, the CDR3 is TGTGCCAGCAGCTTGAGGGGGTCAGCGGATGGAGAGACCCAGTACTTC. It is translated as CASSLRGSADGETQYF.

This clone came up many times. V usage is TRBV10-3 and J usage is TRBJ2-1, with 9 nucleotides matching TRBD1. Germline V gene sequence: CDR1 ENHRY, CDR2 SYGVKD. This CDR3 is 15 amino acids long. The V segment lost 6 bases and the J segment 6 bases; nucleotides outside the gene matches: 9. The CDR3 nucleotides are TGTGCCATCAGAGTAACAGGGGGCCAAAGCAATGAGCAGTTCTTC. Amino acids: CAIRVTGGQSNEQFF.

This clone was counted a few times. The chain carries TRBV2 and TRBJ2-3, with 9 bases that match TRBD1. CDR3 length equals 14 residues. CDR1 SNHLY and CDR2 FYNNEI come from the germline V gene. The J segment lost 4 bases and the V segment lost 10 bases, leaving 9 bases of the junction unmatched. The CDR3 DNA sequence: TGTGCCAACCTGGGACAGGGCCTAGCAGATACGCAGTATTTT. Translation: CANLGQGLADTQYF.

CDR3 residues: CAISESTTPYNEQFF. The CDR3 region has the DNA TGTGCCATCAGTGAGTCGACTACCCCCTACAATGAGCAGTTCTTC. V and J are TRBV10-3 and TRBJ2-1; the D gene is possibly TRBD2 (5 bases). Germline V CDR1 and CDR2: ENHRY, SYGVKD. The CDR3 contains 15 residues. The V gene lost 0 bases and the J gene lost 2 bases, with 8 bases spanning the gap.

The V and J genes are TRBV7-2 and TRBJ2-1; the D gene is possibly TRBD2 (6 bases). Germline V CDR1 and CDR2: SGHTA, FQGNSA. The length of the CDR3 is 15 residues. With 4 bases removed from V and 7 bases from J, the gap between germline ends came to 17 bases. CDR3 sequence (DNA): TGTGCCAGCAGCTCCGGCGGGACGTACCCTAATGAGCAGTTCTTC. Translating it yields CASSSGGTYPNEQFF.

This clone was recorded a few times. This rearrangement joins TRBV28 to TRBJ2-1, with D tentatively TRBD1 or TRBD2 (5 bases each). From germline, CDR1 is MDHEN and CDR2 SYDVKM. This CDR3 region has 14 residues. V was cut by 3 bases and J by 1 base, with 7 bases left in between. This CDR3 reads CASSFEGSYNEQFF. The CDR3 bases are TGTGCCAGCAGTTTTGAGGGGTCCTACAATGAGCAGTTCTTC.

The chain carries TRBV11-3 and TRBJ2-1; 8 nucleotides agree with TRBD2. CDR1 and CDR2 from the germline V gene are SGHNT and YENEEA. The CDR3 extends over 16 amino acids. The ends lost 5 bases at V and 0 bases at J; junction bases unmatched: 6. CDR3 region: CASSPQRGSSYNEQFF. In nucleotides, the CDR3 is TGTGCCAGCAGCCCCCAGCGGGGGAGCTCCTACAATGAGCAGTTCTTC. The whole variable domain, remainder taken from reference TRBV11-3 and TRBJ2-1, is EAGVVQSPRYKIIEKKQPVAFWCNPISGHNTLYWYLQNLGQGPELLIRYENEEAVDDSQLPKDRFSAERLKGVDSTLKIQPAELGDSAVYLCASSPQRGSSYNEQFFGPGTRLTVL.

V is TRBV30 and J is TRBJ1-5, with D perhaps matching TRBD1 (6 bases). This CDR3 is 13 amino acids long. Trimming stripped 4 bases from V and 7 bases from J, with 14 bases between. The germline V gene encodes CDR1 GTSNPN and CDR2 SVGIG (reference sequence). This CDR3 reads CAWKASRGQPQHF. The CDR3 DNA reads as TGTGCCTGGAAAGCTTCCAGGGGACAGCCCCAGCATTTT.

A few counts support this clone. The chain links TRBV7-9 to TRBJ2-6; 7 bases align to TRBD2. CDR1 is SEHNR, CDR2 FQNEAQ, per germline (reference sequence). CDR3 size: 17 residues. The trim removed 7 bases at V and 0 bases at J, leaving 9 bases unmatched. The CDR3 loop reads CASNEGGPLSGANVLTF. CDR3 sequence (DNA): TGTGCCAGCAACGAGGGAGGGCCCCTCTCTGGGGCCAACGTCCTGACTTTC.

V is TRBV6-5 and J is TRBJ2-7; a weak D match, TRBD1 (6 bases). The CDR3 runs to 15 residues. The V end was cut by 4 bases, the J end by 0 bases, with 13 bases between. Germline V gene sequence: CDR1 MNHEY, CDR2 SVGAGI. The CDR3 spells CASSSRQDLSYEQYF. DNA for the CDR3: TGTGCCAGCAGTTCTCGACAGGACCTCTCCTACGAGCAGTACTTC.

This rearrangement joins TRBV2 to TRBJ2-6, with D possibly being TRBD2 (7 bases). The CDR3 totals 17 residues. In germline, CDR1 is SNHLY, CDR2 FYNNEI. V lost 2 bases and J lost 5, with 16 bases in between. CDR3 nucleotide sequence: TGTGCCAGCAGTGAACGGGGGGCACCCCGTCGGGCCAACGTCCTGACTTTC. It encodes CASSERGAPRRANVLTF.

This clone was counted a few times. The V call is TRBV28, the J call TRBJ1-1, with 7 bases that match TRBD1. V shed 7 bases, J shed 4 bases, and the junction held 9 bases outside the gene matches. This CDR3 is 14 amino acids long. The germline gives CDR1 MDHEN, CDR2 SYDVKM. In DNA form, the CDR3 reads TGTGCCAGCACAGGGGGGTCCGGGAGCACTGAAGCTTTCTTT. It codes for CASTGGSGSTEAFF. The whole variable domain, filled in from reference TRBV28 and TRBJ1-1, reads DVKVTQSSRYLVKRTGEKVFLECVQDMDHENMFWYRQDPGLGLRLIYFSYDVKMKEKGDIPEGYSVSREKKERFSLILESASTNQTSMYLCASTGGSGSTEAFFGQGTRLTVV.

The gene calls are TRBV13 and TRBJ2-5; no firm D call. The V end lost 2 bases, the J end lost 3 bases, and 13 bases lay between the germline ends. In germline, CDR1 is PRHDT, CDR2 FYEKMQ (reference sequence). The CDR3 contains 15 residues. The CDR3 DNA reads TGTGCCAGCAGCTTACGCCGGCTAGGCGAAGAGACCCAGTACTTC. As protein: CASSLRRLGEETQYF.

This clone was counted only a few times. This sequence joins TRBV6-6 and TRBJ2-7; D may correspond to TRBD1 or TRBD2 (5 bases each). Looked up from germline, CDR1 is MNHNY and CDR2 is SVGAGI (reference sequence). CDR3 size: 14 residues. V was shortened by 4 bases and J by 4 bases, with 14 bases between the two germline ends. The CDR3 region is CASSSYPREYEQYV. Written as DNA, the CDR3 is TGTGCCAGCAGTTCTTACCCCAGGGAGTACGAGCAGTACGTC.

This clone was detected only a few times. V is TRBV9 and J is TRBJ2-2; perhaps TRBD2 as D (5 bases). CDR3 length: 13 residues. The germline CDR1 and CDR2 sequences are SGDLS and YYNGEE. Trimming stripped 0 bases from V and 6 bases from J, with 6 bases between. The CDR3 sequence is CASSVDGAGELFF. The CDR3 region has the DNA TGTGCCAGCAGCGTAGACGGGGCCGGGGAGCTGTTTTTT.

This clone occurred a few times. This chain joins TRBV6-1 and TRBJ2-7; D ambiguous. The V gene's germline CDR1 is MNHNS and CDR2 SASEGT. V dropped 2 bases and J dropped 3 bases, with 5 bases sitting between them. The CDR3 is 12 residues long. The DNA of the CDR3 is TGTGCCAGCAGTGAAACAATCTACGAGCAGTACGTC. Translated: CASSETIYEQYV.

The chain's CDR3 is CATMGRGTTGELFF. In nucleotides, the CDR3 is TGCGCCACCATGGGACGGGGAACCACCGGGGAGCTGTTTTTT. The V call is TRBV5-1, the J call TRBJ2-2, with D tentatively TRBD1 or TRBD2 (5 bases each). V lost 9 bases to trimming and J lost 4 bases, with 16 bases between them. Germline lookup yields CDR1 SGHRS and CDR2 YFSETQ. This CDR3 is built from 14 residues.

This clone was observed a handful of times. The chain is built from TRBV7-2 and TRBJ2-3, with TRBD2 matching 10 bases. The CDR3 consists of 15 residues. V gave up 4 bases and J gave up 4 bases; unmatched junction bases: 5. Germline V gives CDR1 SGHTA, CDR2 FQGNSA. The CDR3 is CASSSQAGGSDTQYF. The CDR3 DNA follows: TGTGCCAGCAGCTCCCAAGCGGGGGGGTCAGATACGCAGTATTTT.

This chain uses TRBV5-4 with TRBJ2-7, with D tentatively TRBD1 or TRBD2 (5 bases each). CDR3 length equals 16 residues. The V end was cut by 0 bases, the J end by 0 bases, with 13 bases between. Germline V gene data show CDR1 as SGHNT and CDR2 as YYREEE (reference sequence). CDR3 sequence reads: CASSLELGEPSYEQYF. In DNA, the CDR3 is TGTGCCAGCAGCTTGGAACTGGGGGAGCCCTCCTACGAGCAGTACTTC.

The J gene is TRBJ1-6, the V gene TRBV4-3; D uncertain. Germline V gene data show CDR1 as LGHNA and CDR2 as YSLEER. The V end lost 2 bases, the J end lost 10 bases, and 24 bases lay between the germline ends. This CDR3 contains 18 residues. The CDR3 bases are TGCGCCAGCAGCCAATACCTCCCAGGACCGAAACCATGGTCACCCCTCCACTTT. This translates into CASSQYLPGPKPWSPLHF.